These T cell receptor beta chains were read from a single sample in a study of blood T cells in healthy people across ages. TCRdb re-called the 5' RACE reads with MiXCR, one entry per CDR3 protein. The sample gives around 870,000 distinct CDR3 sequences, 25% to 35% of which show up once; roughly 17% is in the top ten. Sequenced sample: blood. The receptor set was obtained from a woman aged 80 or older in good health. Both conserved end residues are part of each CDR3. The order of the fields is D gene, V gene, clone size, J gene, CDR3 protein, CDR3 DNA. A D gene is named only where the DNA matches it firmly. Not all rows give a size; the values are once, few, many and, for expanded clones, a class.

NA,TRBV7-9,many,TRBJ2-7,CASSLVEGYHEQYF,TGTGCCAGCAGCTTAGTAGAAGGGTACCACGAGCAGTACTTC
NA,TRBV2,NA,TRBJ2-6,CATRGTGANVLTF,TGTGCCACCAGGGGCACTGGGGCCAACGTCCTGACTTTC
NA,TRBV20-1,many,TRBJ1-2,CSARDRRNWGDYGYTF,TGCAGTGCTAGAGATAGAAGGAATTGGGGGGACTATGGCTACACCTTC
NA,TRBV3-1,many,TRBJ2-1,CASSQGGDYNEQFF,TGTGCCAGCAGCCAAGGGGGAGACTACAATGAGCAGTTCTTC
TRBD1,TRBV5-1,few,TRBJ2-7,CASSLRGQGRSYEQYF,TGCGCCAGCAGCTTGAGGGGACAGGGACGCTCCTACGAGCAGTACTTC
TRBD1,TRBV29-1,NA,TRBJ1-2,CSVHPMTGLADGYTF,TGCAGCGTCCACCCCATGACAGGGTTAGCTGATGGCTACACCTTC
NA,TRBV24-1,few,TRBJ1-5,CATSGQGPEPQHF,TGTGCCACCAGTGGTCAGGGGCCAGAGCCCCAGCATTTT
TRBD2,TRBV4-2,many,TRBJ2-3,CASSQDLIGLAGDTQYF,TGTGCCAGCAGCCAAGATTTAATTGGACTAGCTGGGGATACGCAGTATTTT
TRBD2,TRBV7-6,once,TRBJ2-6,CASSASGLAGAGANVLTF,TGTGCCAGCAGCGCCAGTGGGCTAGCGGGAGCTGGGGCCAACGTCCTGACTTTC
NA,TRBV4-3,NA,TRBJ2-7,CANSQARTAYYEQYF,TGCGCCAACAGTCAGGCCAGGACAGCCTACTACGAACAGTACTTC
TRBD2,TRBV6-2/TRBV6-3,many,TRBJ2-1,CASSYRAGALNNEQFF,TGTGCCAGCAGTTATCGAGCGGGGGCCTTAAACAATGAGCAGTTCTTC
TRBD2,TRBV6-1,NA,TRBJ2-5,CASTSGGARNEQYF,TGTGCCAGCACAAGCGGGGGGGCAAGAAATGAGCAGTACTTC
TRBD2,TRBV2,once,TRBJ2-4,CASSRLAGELAKNLQYF,TGTGCCAGCAGTCGACTAGCGGGGGAACTAGCCAAAAACCTTCAGTACTTC
NA,TRBV12-3/TRBV12-4,NA,TRBJ1-2,CASSLLAGASYGYTF,TGTGCCAGCAGTTTATTGGCGGGGGCAAGCTATGGCTACACCTTC
TRBD2,TRBV11-2,many,TRBJ2-7,CASSLAAGGNPYEQYF,TGTGCCAGCAGCTTAGCCGCGGGGGGGAACCCCTACGAGCAGTACTTC
NA,TRBV19,NA,TRBJ2-5,CASSIYGSETQYF,TGTGCCAGTAGTATATATGGTAGTGAGACCCAGTACTTC
NA,TRBV23-1,NA,TRBJ2-7,CASSQSPGANNYEQYF,TGCGCCAGCAGTCAATCGCCAGGGGCAAACAATTACGAGCAGTACTTC
NA,TRBV7-2,NA,TRBJ2-1,CASSFGGGRNEQFF,TGTGCCAGCAGCTTCGGCGGGGGCCGCAATGAGCAGTTCTTC
TRBD1,TRBV20-1,NA,TRBJ2-3,CSAVTGQGVVSTDTQYF,TGCAGTGCCGTGACGGGACAGGGGGTCGTAAGCACAGATACGCAGTATTTT
NA,TRBV6-6,NA,TRBJ1-5,CASSSRPGTPEEQPQHF,TGTGCCAGCAGTTCCCGTCCTGGGACCCCGGAGGAGCAGCCCCAGCATTTT
NA,TRBV20-1,few,TRBJ2-2,CSALIPNTGELFF,TGCAGTGCCCTGATTCCGAACACCGGGGAGCTGTTTTTT
NA,TRBV6-2/TRBV6-3,few,TRBJ2-7,CASMVARPQYF,TGTGCCAGCATGGTCGCCCGACCTCAGTACTTC